This T cell receptor (beta chain) was retrieved from a study of Tregs in tolerant kidney transplant recipients. Points on this clone: Its antigen is still unknown.

Recipients received nonmyeloablative bone marrow transplants from related graft donors, with transient mixed chimerism. Assay: immunoSEQ multiplex PCR; the TCRdb copy retains only in-frame clones and omits some. This table has around 61,000 clones, roughly 86% appearing once. General study results and limits: Activated donor B cell expansion appeared to reveal the most relevant donor-specific TCRbeta repertoire.

This receptor was identified in a human patient who received a combined kidney and bone marrow transplant. Some T cells may possibly be graft donor cells. Sequenced here: CD4+ T cells from blood (PBMCs), sampled 6 months after the transplant.

CDR3 bases: TGTGCCAGCAGCCAAGGGAGTATAGCTTTCGATACGCAGTATTTT. Residues: CASSQGSIAFDTQYF. This chain uses TRBV14 with TRBJ2-3; D is undetermined. Germline V lookup: CDR1 SGHDN, CDR2 FVKESK. The CDR3 runs 15 residues. V lost 1 base to trimming and J lost 6 bases, with 14 bases between them. The full variable domain, its missing parts supplied by reference TRBV14 and TRBJ2-3, is EAGVTQFPSHSVIEKGQTVTLRCDPISGHDNLYWYRRVMGKEIKFLLHFVKESKQDESGMPNNRFLAERTGGTYSTLKVQPAELEDSGVYFCASSQGSIAFDTQYFGPGTRLTVL.